This TCR beta chain stems from a study of T cells in Graves' hyperthyroidism and ophthalmopathy. Study-wide results and limits: Ophthalmopathy was separated from stable hyperthyroidism by a 13 V-J model.

TCR beta CDR3 regions were amplified from RNA. A first-round RT-PCR of the TCR CDR3 used the HTBI primer set. TCRdb processed the multiplex PCR reads anew with MiXCR; each CDR3 protein has one entry. The sample has more than 550,000 distinct CDR3 sequences, approximately 19% seen once. The CDR3 loop spans 11 amino acids. V lost 4 bases and J lost 11, with 9 bases in between. Newly diagnosed patients aged 18 to 65 had hyperthyroidism of under 2 months' duration. Investigators excluded patients with uncontrolled infection, other autoimmune disease, pregnancy or lactation. Diagnosing involved the use of clinical symptoms, serum thyroxine and TRAb, thyroid ultrasound and orbital computed tomography. Worth noting for this clonotype: Its antigen is unidentified.

Sequencing was performed on blood. The receptor's source is a woman between 45 and 60 years old with Graves' hyperthyroidism that later progressed to Graves' ophthalmopathy. The chain is built from TRBV12-3 or TRBV12-4 and TRBJ2-1; D is unclear. The CDR3 loop is CASSSGPQQFF. CDR3 DNA sequence: TGTGCCAGCAGTTCGGGCCCCCAGCAGTTCTTC.